Each of the 2 T cell receptor beta chains below was sequenced from the same sample in a study of blood T cell repertoires in COVID-19. Only in-frame clones appear in the TCRdb table, and some are missing; sequencing was by immunoSEQ multiplex PCR. The sample gives under 250,000 clones, more than 80% of which show up once; under 3.5% is in the top ten. Sequencing was carried out using PBMCs or T cells enriched from blood (not recorded which). These receptors all stem from a woman under 30 in a cohort exposed to, infected with or recovered from COVID-19 (not recorded which).

This rearrangement joins TRBV7-3 to TRBJ2-2, with 8 bases lining up with TRBD2. This CDR3 is built from 17 residues. The germline V gene has CDR1 SGHTA and CDR2 FQGTGA. The junction had 12 bases not matched to a gene; V was cut back by 4 bases and J by 5 bases. The CDR3 bases are TGTGCCAGCAGCTCCCAGGGTAGCGGGATAGGAACCGGGGAGCTGTTTTTT. This encodes CASSSQGSGIGTGELFF.

The genes are TRBV7-2 and TRBJ2-3; the D gene is possibly TRBD2 (6 bases). Between the trimmed V and J ends, which lost 1 base and 4 bases, there was a span of 9 bases. CDR3 size: 14 residues. The germline CDR1 and CDR2 sequences are SGHTA and FQGNSA. Here the CDR3 reads CASSLELASDTQYF. CDR3 nucleotides: TGTGCCAGCAGCTTAGAACTAGCATCAGATACGCAGTATTTT.